A selection of T cell receptor beta chains follows, all from one sample in a study of T cells in Graves' hyperthyroidism and ophthalmopathy. TCRdb fed the multiplex PCR reads into MiXCR, producing one record per CDR3 protein. The sample records 400,000 to 450,000 distinct CDR3 sequences, about 15% being singletons. Sample: blood. The receptor set was obtained from a man aged 18 to 29 with Graves' ophthalmopathy. Both conserved end residues are part of each CDR3. D genes are given only for firm matches. Size is omitted from some rows. Given values are once, few, many or a class for expanded clones.

TRBV20-1,TRBJ1-2,.,.,CSARDGTALLSYGYTF,TGCAGTGCTAGAGATGGCACGGCCCTGCTCTCGTATGGCTACACCTTC
TRBV11-2,TRBJ2-7,many,.,CASSFNRDSYEQYF,TGTGCCAGCAGCTTTAACAGGGACTCCTACGAGCAGTACTTC
TRBV27,TRBJ2-7,many,.,CASSLLQSSYEQYF,TGTGCCAGCAGTTTATTACAGAGCTCCTACGAGCAGTACTTC
TRBV13,TRBJ2-2,.,.,CASSLMGSTYTGELFF,TGTGCCAGCAGCTTAATGGGGAGTACCTACACCGGGGAGCTGTTTTTT
TRBV20-1,TRBJ1-2,few,.,CSAGYTGGYTF,TGCAGTGCTGGCTATACAGGTGGCTACACCTTC
TRBV10-2,TRBJ2-7,.,TRBD1,CASGRSGGPEQYF,TGCGCCAGCGGACGCTCAGGGGGACCCGAGCAGTACTTC
TRBV7-6,TRBJ2-2,many,.,CASSRSVTGELFF,TGTGCCAGCAGCCGATCGGTGACCGGGGAGCTGTTTTTT
TRBV30,TRBJ2-5,many,.,CACAGTFQETQYF,TGTGCCTGCGCCGGGACTTTCCAAGAGACCCAGTACTTC
TRBV20-1,TRBJ2-3,many,TRBD2,CSARVSSGRAGDTQYF,TGCAGTGCTAGAGTGTCTAGCGGGAGGGCCGGAGATACGCAGTATTTT
TRBV27,TRBJ2-5,many,.,CASSPSFPETQYF,TGTGCCAGCAGTCCCTCCTTCCCAGAGACCCAGTACTTC
TRBV2,TRBJ1-5,many,TRBD1,CASRTAGTGSNQPQHF,TGTGCCAGCAGAACAGCCGGGACAGGTAGCAATCAGCCCCAGCATTTT
TRBV7-9,TRBJ1-1,few,.,CASSLGFRKTEAFF,TGTGCCAGCAGCTTAGGATTTAGGAAGACTGAAGCTTTCTTT
TRBV7-9,TRBJ2-5,many,.,CASSPAPSGTQYF,TGTGCCAGCAGCCCGGCGCCCTCAGGGACCCAGTACTTC
TRBV4-2,TRBJ2-3,.,.,CASSHPDTDTQYF,TGTGCCAGCAGCCACCCGGACACAGATACGCAGTATTTT
TRBV30,TRBJ1-1,many,.,CAWFDLNGAEAFF,TGTGCCTGGTTTGACCTAAATGGGGCTGAAGCTTTCTTT
TRBV12-3/TRBV12-4,TRBJ2-5,many,.,CASSKTLGGGQGGETQYF,TGTGCCAGCAGTAAAACCCTCGGGGGGGGACAGGGAGGAGAGACCCAGTACTTC
TRBV3-1,TRBJ1-1,many,.,CASSQGLGATEAFF,TGTGCCAGCAGCCAAGGGCTGGGGGCAACTGAAGCTTTCTTT
TRBV5-1,TRBJ1-1,.,.,CASSSSYFGTEAFF,TGCGCCAGCAGCTCGAGTTATTTCGGCACTGAAGCTTTCTTT
TRBV20-1,TRBJ1-2,many,.,CSAPLVGLVGYTF,TGCAGTGCTCCCCTTGTGGGACTAGTTGGCTACACCTTC
TRBV19,TRBJ2-2,few,.,CASSPLGRGLAGELFF,TGTGCCAGTAGTCCTCTGGGGCGGGGGCTGGCCGGGGAGCTGTTTTTT
TRBV9,TRBJ1-2,.,TRBD1,CASSAGTGVFGYTF,TGTGCCAGCAGCGCCGGGACAGGGGTATTTGGCTACACCTTC
TRBV4-1,TRBJ2-5,few,TRBD1,CASSQEGLGGLETQYF,TGCGCCAGCAGCCAAGAAGGTCTAGGGGGCTTAGAGACCCAGTACTTC
TRBV5-6,TRBJ1-2,few,TRBD1,CASSFGQGGNYGYTF,TGTGCCAGCAGCTTCGGACAGGGGGGGAACTATGGCTACACCTTC
TRBV4-1,TRBJ2-1,many,TRBD1,CASSYDRVPYNEQFF,TGCGCCAGCAGCTACGACAGGGTCCCCTACAATGAGCAGTTCTTC
TRBV25-1,TRBJ2-7,many,.,CASSESTHYEQYF,TGTGCCAGCAGTGAATCCACCCACTACGAGCAGTACTTC
TRBV4-1,TRBJ1-2,few,TRBD1,CASSRGTELSGYTF,TGCGCCAGCAGCCGAGGGACAGAGCTCTCTGGCTACACCTTC
TRBV27,TRBJ1-5,many,.,CASSQIRGQPQHF,TGTGCCAGCAGTCAGATCAGGGGTCAGCCCCAGCATTTT
TRBV15,TRBJ2-3,.,TRBD1,CATSREAGQGGTDTQYF,TGTGCCACCAGCAGAGAAGCGGGACAGGGGGGCACAGATACGCAGTATTTT
TRBV20-1,TRBJ2-3,.,TRBD2,CSARRAGGDTQYF,TGCAGTGCTAGAAGAGCGGGGGGAGATACGCAGTATTTT
TRBV7-6,TRBJ2-3,many,TRBD2,CASSFFLAGGDTQYF,TGTGCCAGCAGCTTTTTCCTAGCGGGGGGGGATACGCAGTATTTT
TRBV18,TRBJ1-3,many,.,CASSRESSGNTIYF,TGTGCCAGCTCACGAGAGAGTTCTGGAAACACCATATATTTT
TRBV6-1,TRBJ2-1,many,TRBD1,CASSPGQRTHEQFF,TGTGCCAGCAGTCCGGGACAGAGAACCCATGAGCAGTTCTTC
TRBV5-8,TRBJ2-3,many,TRBD2,CASSLMAGGFSSTDTQYF,TGTGCCAGCAGCTTGATGGCGGGAGGTTTCTCTAGCACAGATACGCAGTATTTT
TRBV5-4,TRBJ2-3,many,TRBD2,CASSHTMREGPDTQYF,TGTGCCAGCAGCCATACTATGCGGGAGGGCCCAGATACGCAGTATTTT
TRBV14,TRBJ1-2,few,.,CASSRGLINYGYTF,TGTGCCAGCAGCCGGGGCCTCATTAACTATGGCTACACCTTC
TRBV10-3,TRBJ2-1,.,TRBD1,CAINDPGGSSYNEQFF,TGTGCCATCAATGATCCAGGGGGAAGCTCCTACAATGAGCAGTTCTTC
TRBV15,TRBJ2-3,many,.,CATSRGQRTDTQYF,TGTGCCACCAGCAGAGGACAGAGAACAGATACGCAGTATTTT
TRBV5-8,TRBJ1-4,few,TRBD1,CASRDRGHGNEKLFF,TGTGCCAGCAGGGACAGGGGGCATGGGAATGAAAAACTGTTTTTT
TRBV6-1,TRBJ2-1,many,.,CAHSDYNEQFF,TGTGCCCATTCTGATTACAATGAGCAGTTCTTC
TRBV30,TRBJ1-1,many,.,CAWSVSQYTEAFF,TGTGCCTGGAGTGTATCGCAGTACACTGAAGCTTTCTTT
TRBV10-2,TRBJ1-2,many,.,CASSEPGRDGNYGYTF,TGCGCCAGCAGTGAGCCGGGGCGGGACGGGAACTATGGCTACACCTTC
TRBV20-1,TRBJ1-1,many,TRBD1,CSALRDRGEAFF,TGCAGTGCTCTCCGGGACAGGGGGGAAGCTTTCTTT
TRBV6-1,TRBJ2-2,few,.,CASRKLDTGELFF,TGTGCCAGCAGGAAGTTGGACACCGGGGAGCTGTTTTTT
TRBV11-3,TRBJ2-5,.,TRBD2,CASSLAGRGTQYF,TGTGCCAGCAGCTTGGCAGGGAGGGGGACCCAGTACTTC
TRBV15,TRBJ2-1,few,TRBD2,CATSRFGAGGREDEQFF,TGTGCCACCAGCAGATTCGGAGCGGGGGGCCGGGAGGATGAGCAGTTCTTC
TRBV20-1,TRBJ1-2,many,.,CSASDYGYTF,TGCAGTGCTAGTGACTATGGCTACACCTTC
TRBV4-1,TRBJ1-5,few,.,CASSQERDDLWGNQPQHF,TGCGCCAGCAGCCAAGAGAGGGACGACCTTTGGGGCAATCAGCCCCAGCATTTT
TRBV25-1,TRBJ1-5,few,TRBD1,CASSELVAGGYQPQHF,TGTGCCAGCAGTGAATTGGTAGCAGGGGGCTATCAGCCCCAGCATTTT
TRBV6-1,TRBJ1-3,many,.,CASSEPGMGGGNTIYF,TGTGCCAGCAGTGAACCGGGGATGGGTGGTGGAAACACCATATATTTT
TRBV20-1,TRBJ1-6,many,.,CSAREGHGSPLHF,TGCAGTGCTAGAGAGGGACACGGATCACCCCTCCACTTT
TRBV7-8,TRBJ1-2,few,TRBD1,CASSLRVGQGNGYTF,TGTGCCAGCAGCTTAAGGGTAGGACAGGGGAATGGCTACACCTTC
TRBV11-2,TRBJ1-3,few,TRBD1,CASSFGTGLSGNTIYF,TGTGCCAGCAGCTTCGGGACAGGGCTCTCTGGAAACACCATATATTTT
TRBV11-3,TRBJ2-1,many,.,CASSFRSEVEQFF,TGTGCCAGCAGCTTTCGGTCAGAGGTTGAGCAGTTCTTC
TRBV20-1,TRBJ2-7,.,.,CSARPSSGGSSSYEQYF,TGCAGTGCCCGGCCTTCCTCTGGGGGCTCCAGCTCCTACGAGCAGTACTTC
TRBV29-1,TRBJ1-6,few,TRBD1,CSARQGDNSPLHF,TGCAGCGCGCGACAGGGGGATAATTCACCCCTCCACTTT